This record looks at one T cell receptor beta chain sequence and its context. Its antigen is not known. CDR3-region Arm-PCR and iRepertoire HTBI primers produced the TCR beta libraries. TCRdb processed the multiplex PCR reads anew with MiXCR; each CDR3 protein has one entry. The sample holds some 250,000 distinct CDR3 sequences, around 20% seen once. The V end was cut by 4 bases, the J end by 5 bases, with 18 bases between. The CDR3 spans 16 residues. Germline CDR1 and CDR2: SGHTA and FQGNSA. This specimen belongs to a study of regulatory T cells in long-lasting Graves disease. General observations from the study: TCR diversity in persistent Graves' patients was below that of newly diagnosed ones. Sample size, which was small, may have reduced accuracy.

The time point denotes: newly diagnosed GD, antithyroid drugs for less than 3 months. TCR sequences were obtained from RNA taken from PBMCs. Material: peripheral blood mononuclear cells (PBMCs), obtained at new diagnosis, from a patient treated with antithyroid drugs. The clonotype originates from a female donor with Graves disease. The J gene is TRBJ2-1, the V gene TRBV7-2; D is possibly TRBD2 (6 bases). The CDR3 sequence: CASSSPHLRDDNEQFF. Written as DNA, the CDR3 is TGTGCCAGCAGCTCCCCCCACTTGCGGGATGACAATGAGCAGTTCTTC.